The 4 T cell receptor beta chains presented below share a single source sample, sequenced in a study of identical twins. In TCRdb, the 5' RACE reads were re-called with MiXCR into one record per CDR3 protein. The sample yields approximately 890,000 distinct CDR3 sequences, roughly an eighth seen once. The sample also formed part of further work on yellow fever vaccine responses in identical twins.

Sequencing was done on a sample of PBMCs. The receptors shown here come from a woman aged 18-29 years in good health.

The CDR3 is CASSYREYYEQFF. The CDR3 coding sequence is TGTGCCAGCAGTTACAGGGAATACTATGAGCAGTTCTTC. V usage is TRBV6-5 and J usage is TRBJ2-1; D remains ambiguous. CDR3 length equals 13 residues. Germline lookup yields CDR1 MNHEY and CDR2 SVGAGI. Trimming stripped 2 bases from V and 8 bases from J, with 10 bases between.

The chain recombines TRBV4-1 with TRBJ2-7; 8 nucleotides match TRBD2. The CDR3 spans 14 residues. Germline V lookup: CDR1 MGHRA, CDR2 YSYEKL. The trim removed 2 bases at V and 2 bases at J, leaving 2 bases unmatched. The CDR3 DNA sequence: TGCGCCAGCAGCCAAATTAGCGGGGCCTACGAGCAGTACTTC. Protein: CASSQISGAYEQYF.

Many counts were recorded for this clonotype. This chain joins TRBV5-1 and TRBJ2-7; D possibly corresponds to TRBD2 (5 bases). The CDR3 has 12 amino acids. V lost 5 bases and J 3 bases, leaving 9 bases between the germline ends. Germline V gene sequence: CDR1 SGHRS, CDR2 YFSETQ. The CDR3 sequence is CASSLSDYEQYF. CDR3 in DNA: TGCGCCAGCAGTCTTAGCGACTACGAGCAGTACTTC.

This clonotype was seen a few times. The chain couples TRBV28 to TRBJ2-1; D is unclear. The CDR3 consists of 15 residues. V shed 5 bases and J shed 4 bases, with 15 bases lying between them. Germline V CDR1 and CDR2: MDHEN, SYDVKM. The CDR3 spells CASSPLKLLYNEQFF. For the CDR3, the DNA is TGTGCCAGCAGTCCCCTCAAGTTACTTTACAATGAGCAGTTCTTC.